This TCR beta chain was captured in a study of T cells after yellow fever vaccination. Study information: Some fractions had low cell numbers, and these were prepared with SMART-Seq v4 Ultra Low Input. Overall study results and limits: Practically every clonotype that responded to the vaccine could not be detected in sorted memory subsets on day 0.

TCRdb reanalysed the 5' RACE reads using MiXCR and keeps one entry per CDR3 protein. The sample consists of more than 3,500 distinct CDR3 sequences, 7.8% of them appearing once. The sample holds many counts of this clonotype. The sample was PBMCs, either bulk or a sorted T-cell subset (CD4+, CD8+, memory, or dextramer-sorted; not recorded which), taken roughly 47 days after the first yellow fever vaccination. The receptor was derived from a man between 18 and 35 years old who received the YFV17D yellow fever vaccine.

In nucleotides, the CDR3 is TGCGCCAGCACCCAGACAGGGTATTACACCGGGGAGCTGTTTTTT. Its translation: CASTQTGYYTGELFF. J is TRBJ2-2 and V is TRBV10-2, with TRBD1 matching over 7 bases. The CDR3 is made up of 15 amino acids. Germline lookup yields CDR1 WSHSY and CDR2 SAAADI. The V segment lost 7 bases and the J segment 3 bases; nucleotides outside the gene matches: 8.